These 7 T cell receptor beta chains share one sample of origin, sequenced in a study of T cell clonotyping in hematopoietic cell transplantation. The table came from immunoSEQ multiplex PCR; TCRdb's copy has only in-frame clones and leaves some out. The sample records about 8,900 clones, under 95% being singletons. The input for sequencing was PBMCs, taken 100 days after allogeneic stem cell transplant. Receptors were obtained from a male patient aged 50 to 60 who had an allogeneic stem cell transplant from a related donor, so T cells may come from the graft donor. Some clones in this sample may be carry-over from other donors' samples.

The chain recombines TRBV5-1 with TRBJ2-1, with 7 nucleotides matching TRBD1. Germline values: CDR1 SGHRS, CDR2 YFSETQ. The CDR3 covers 15 residues. J gave up 8 bases and V 0 bases, and 8 bases lay outside the gene matches. CDR3 loop: CASSLVVNRGDEQFF. The CDR3 coding sequence is TGCGCCAGCAGCTTGGTCGTAAACAGGGGCGATGAGCAGTTCTTC.

This clone was observed a few times. The chain carries TRBV7-2 and TRBJ2-7; 11 bases are a match to TRBD1. This CDR3 has 15 amino acids. The V gene end was trimmed by 6 bases and the J gene end by 7 bases; junction bases not matched to a gene: 11. Per the germline V gene, CDR1 is SGHTA and CDR2 is FQGNSA. The CDR3 bases are TGTGCCAGCAGTCAAACCGGACAGGGGGCTGGGGAGCAGTACTTC. This codes for CASSQTGQGAGEQYF.

The chain joins TRBV30 to TRBJ1-2; D is unresolved. The CDR3 has 10 residues. The germline V gene has CDR1 GTSNPN and CDR2 SVGIG (reference sequence). The V end was cut by 3 bases, the J end by 7 bases, with 6 bases between. The DNA for the CDR3 is TGTGCCTGGAGAGTTGTTGGCTACACCTTC. Amino acid sequence: CAWRVVGYTF.

This chain uses TRBV4-2 with TRBJ2-3, with TRBD2 matching 8 bases. The CDR3 is 17 amino acids. Germline-derived CDR1 and CDR2 are LGHNA and YNFKEQ. J gave up 4 bases and V 4 bases, and 13 bases lay outside the gene matches. The CDR3 sequence is CASSREAGGLVSDTQYF. DNA for the CDR3: TGTGCCAGCAGCCGTGAGGCGGGGGGCCTGGTGTCAGATACGCAGTATTTT.

This sequence joins TRBV30 and TRBJ2-7; 9 bases agree with TRBD1. The germline V gene has CDR1 GTSNPN and CDR2 SVGIG (reference sequence). The length of the CDR3 is 15 residues. V dropped 3 bases and J dropped 4; count of bases not matched to a gene: 10. CDR3 loop: CAWRTTGGVRYEQYF. The CDR3 DNA reads TGTGCCTGGAGAACCACAGGGGGCGTTAGGTACGAGCAGTACTTC.

The chain joins TRBV5-4 to TRBJ2-7; D gene ambiguous. CDR3 size: 16 residues. Germline V gene data show CDR1 as SGHNT and CDR2 as YYREEE (reference sequence). The V end lost 0 bases, the J end lost 3 bases, and 16 bases lay between the germline ends. The CDR3 nucleotides are TGTGCCAGCAGCTTGGGGATTTTGTCCAGAGACTACGAGCAGTACTTC. Its protein product is CASSLGILSRDYEQYF.

V and J are TRBV4-3 and TRBJ1-1; D is perhaps TRBD1 (6 bases). There are 14 residues in the CDR3. Trimming took off 0 bases at V and 7 bases at J, with 12 bases between the two ends. Germline CDR1 LGHNA, CDR2 YSLEER. DNA of the CDR3: TGCGCCAGCAGCCAAGATGGGGGGCCTGGTGAAGCTTTCTTT. Protein sequence: CASSQDGGPGEAFF.